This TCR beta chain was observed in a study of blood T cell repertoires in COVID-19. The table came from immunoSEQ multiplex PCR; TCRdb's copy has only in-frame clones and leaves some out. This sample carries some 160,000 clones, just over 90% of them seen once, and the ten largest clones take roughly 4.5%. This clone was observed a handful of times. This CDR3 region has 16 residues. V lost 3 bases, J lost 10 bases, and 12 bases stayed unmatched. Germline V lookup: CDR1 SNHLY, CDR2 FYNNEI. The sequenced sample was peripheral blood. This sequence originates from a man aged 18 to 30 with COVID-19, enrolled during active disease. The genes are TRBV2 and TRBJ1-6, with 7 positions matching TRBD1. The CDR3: CASSDRGSLLNSPLHF. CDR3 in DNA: TGTGCCAGCAGTGACAGGGGGTCACTCTTGAACTCACCCCTCCACTTT. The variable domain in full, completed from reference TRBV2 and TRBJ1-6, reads EPEVTQTPSHQVTQMGQEVILRCVPISNHLYFYWYRQILGQKVEFLVSFYNNEISEKSEIFDDQFSVERPDGSNFTLKIRSTKLEDSAMYFCASSDRGSLLNSPLHFGNGTRLTVT.